These T cell receptor beta chains were read from a single sample in a study of cytomegalovirus exposure and HLA in healthy donors. Generated by immunoSEQ multiplex PCR, the TCRdb table keeps only in-frame clones and is missing some. The sample has 220,000 or so clones, around nine tenths seen once. Sequencing was done on a sample of PBMCs. The receptors were sampled from a woman younger than 30 in good health and CMV-seronegative. Both conserved end residues are part of each CDR3. The D gene is left open where the match is weak.

d_call: -
v_call: TRBV19
cdr3_aa: CASSIETGYEQYF

d_call: TRBD2
v_call: TRBV29-1
cdr3_aa: CSVERNWGGNEQFF

d_call: TRBD1
v_call: TRBV28
cdr3_aa: CASSWGRGLTSRIEQFF

d_call: TRBD2
v_call: TRBV9
cdr3_aa: CASSAGGTSGRVQYF

d_call: TRBD2
v_call: TRBV15
cdr3_aa: CATRNSGHSYEQYF

d_call: -
v_call: TRBV28
cdr3_aa: CASSENRGGREGYTF

d_call: -
v_call: TRBV6-1
cdr3_aa: CASSGELSGANVLTF

d_call: -
v_call: TRBV30
cdr3_aa: CAWSISLSETQYF

d_call: TRBD2
v_call: TRBV10-2
cdr3_aa: CASSDFSGGFTGELFF

d_call: TRBD1
v_call: TRBV9
cdr3_aa: CASRDRTGQGNYGYTF

d_call: TRBD1
v_call: TRBV5-1
cdr3_aa: CASSVDRVYGYTF

d_call: TRBD2
v_call: TRBV9
cdr3_aa: CASSGNGRSYEQYF

d_call: TRBD2
v_call: TRBV9
cdr3_aa: CASAPYGLAGGQETQYF

d_call: -
v_call: TRBV30
cdr3_aa: CAWSALEEAFF

d_call: -
v_call: TRBV5-1
cdr3_aa: CASSSRLVTSNEQFF

d_call: TRBD2
v_call: TRBV5-6
cdr3_aa: CASSFSGKSLRETQYF

d_call: -
v_call: TRBV12-5
cdr3_aa: CASAMIGGGGDYNEQFF

d_call: TRBD2
v_call: TRBV27
cdr3_aa: CASSWGLAGEGEQFF

d_call: -
v_call: TRBV30
cdr3_aa: CAWSSNSNTEAFF

d_call: -
v_call: TRBV5-8
cdr3_aa: CASSLSGAPHSNQPQHF

d_call: TRBD1
v_call: TRBV5-6
cdr3_aa: CASSNTGGVRDTQYF

d_call: -
v_call: TRBV2
cdr3_aa: CASSAGISGNTIYF

d_call: -
v_call: TRBV12-5
cdr3_aa: CASGLLDYEQYF

d_call: -
v_call: TRBV11-2
cdr3_aa: CASSLSRGRVANTIYF

d_call: TRBD1
v_call: TRBV9
cdr3_aa: CASSVGWLGTGVHEQYF

d_call: TRBD2
v_call: TRBV7-6
cdr3_aa: CASSYSGSGYNEQFF

d_call: -
v_call: TRBV5-6
cdr3_aa: CASSLAQGRAEAFF

d_call: TRBD1
v_call: TRBV7-3
cdr3_aa: CASSLEGTDNQPQHF

d_call: TRBD2
v_call: TRBV27
cdr3_aa: CASSSHRTSGRATTYEQYF

d_call: -
v_call: TRBV19
cdr3_aa: CASRRGINGRENTIYF

d_call: TRBD1
v_call: TRBV28
cdr3_aa: CASATGGVGMNTEAFF

d_call: TRBD1
v_call: TRBV27
cdr3_aa: CASSDRVVGGNTIYF

d_call: -
v_call: TRBV28
cdr3_aa: CASTLRGLGGYTF

d_call: -
v_call: TRBV2
cdr3_aa: CASSAGNSNQPQHF

d_call: TRBD2
v_call: TRBV28
cdr3_aa: CASSLWPSGWMNEQFF

d_call: -
v_call: TRBV27
cdr3_aa: CASSPSGKSTDTQYF

d_call: TRBD2
v_call: TRBV13
cdr3_aa: CASSSFRTSGRPSTYNEQFF

d_call: TRBD2
v_call: TRBV11-2
cdr3_aa: CASSRTLAGSYNEQFF

d_call: -
v_call: TRBV6-5
cdr3_aa: CASGKIGAGEQYF

d_call: -
v_call: TRBV5-1
cdr3_aa: CASSLGVWVLGWNEQFF

d_call: -
v_call: TRBV12-5
cdr3_aa: CASGPGHLYNEQFF

d_call: -
v_call: TRBV5-1
cdr3_aa: CASSLVSSGNTIYF